This passage covers 24 T cell receptor beta chains from one sample sequenced in a study of T cell responses to AZD1222 COVID-19 vaccine. Using immunoSEQ multiplex PCR, the repertoire was profiled, and TCRdb retains in-frame clones only, with some absent. This table holds about 140,000 clones, around 92% found once. The sequenced sample was peripheral blood, obtained after recovery from COVID-19. The receptor set was obtained from an adult who had recovered from COVID-19.

The chain has TRBV6-4 and TRBJ2-3; 7 positions agree with TRBD2. V lost 0 bases, J lost 4 bases, and 4 bases stayed unmatched. Germline lookup yields CDR1 MRHNA and CDR2 SNTAGT. This CDR3 is built from 15 residues. In nucleotides, the CDR3 is TGTGCCAGCAGTGACTCGTGGGGGGGAGCAGATACGCAGTATTTT. It yields the protein CASSDSWGGADTQYF.

The rearrangement links TRBV5-5 to TRBJ2-7, with D possibly called TRBD1 or TRBD2 (5 bases each). V gave up 4 bases and J gave up 2 bases, with 10 bases separating them. Per germline, CDR1 SGHKS and CDR2 YYEKEE (reference sequence). This CDR3 is 13 amino acids long. The CDR3 reads CASSLGPPYEQYF. The CDR3, as DNA: TGTGCCAGCAGCCTGGGACCTCCCTACGAGCAGTACTTC.

The chain couples TRBV19 to TRBJ2-1, with 7 bases fitting TRBD1. CDR1 and CDR2 from the germline V gene are LNHDA and SQIVND (reference sequence). V lost 7 bases to trimming and J lost 5 bases; unmatched junction nucleotides: 2. This CDR3 is built from 12 residues. The CDR3, as DNA: TGTGCCAGTATGGGACAGAACAATGAGCAGTTCTTC. Translating it yields CASMGQNNEQFF. The full variable domain, rest sourced from reference TRBV19 and TRBJ2-1, is DGGITQSPKYLFRKEGQNVTLSCEQNLNHDAMYWYRQDPGQGLRLIYYSQIVNDFQKGDIAEGYSVSREKKESFPLTVTSAQKNPTAFYLCASMGQNNEQFFGPGTRLTVL.

This clone was observed a handful of times. The J gene is TRBJ2-7, the V gene TRBV19, with 8 bases identical to TRBD1. Germline V gene sequence: CDR1 LNHDA, CDR2 SQIVND (reference sequence). This CDR3 has 14 residues. Unmatched junction bases numbered 8, after V lost 7 bases and J lost 3 bases. CDR3 loop: CASTQGQGFYEQYF. DNA of the CDR3: TGTGCCAGTACTCAAGGACAGGGATTCTACGAGCAGTACTTC.

This clone was detected once. V is TRBV18 and J is TRBJ2-3; D call uncertain. Trimming removed 8 bases from V and 2 bases from J, with 17 bases in between. In germline, CDR1 is KGHSH, CDR2 LQKENI. This CDR3 is built from 15 residues. The CDR3: CASRLSSANTDTQYF. The CDR3 bases are TGTGCCAGCCGTCTTTCCTCGGCCAACACAGATACGCAGTATTTT.

The rearrangement joins TRBV7-2 to TRBJ2-1, with TRBD2 identical over 7 bases. Trimming cost V 5 bases and J 4 bases; bases outside gene matches: 8. CDR1 is SGHTA and CDR2 is FQGNSA in the germline V gene. The CDR3 is 15 amino acids. Here the CDR3 reads CASSQKRGPYNEQFF. CDR3 DNA sequence: TGTGCCAGCAGCCAAAAGCGGGGACCTTACAATGAGCAGTTCTTC.

The J gene is TRBJ1-2, the V gene TRBV30, with 8 bases matching TRBD1. The trim removed 7 bases at V and 8 bases at J, leaving 18 bases unmatched. There are 15 residues in the CDR3. Germline-derived CDR1 and CDR2 are GTSNPN and SVGIG (reference sequence). The CDR3 sequence is CASPREVDRAKGYTF. The CDR3 coding sequence is TGTGCCTCCCCAAGGGAGGTGGACAGGGCGAAAGGCTACACCTTC.

The chain combines TRBV7-2 with TRBJ2-3; 7 bases agree with TRBD1. This CDR3 spans 12 amino acids. J lost 7 bases, V lost 5 bases, and 3 bases had no gene match. The V gene's germline CDR1 is SGHTA and CDR2 FQGNSA. CDR3 coding DNA: TGTGCCAGCAGCCAAGGGGGCTATACGCAGTATTTT. This encodes CASSQGGYTQYF.

The chain has TRBV7-2 and TRBJ1-4; weak D call: TRBD1 (6 bases). Germline V CDR1 and CDR2: SGHTA, FQGNSA. CDR3 length equals 15 residues. V lost 6 bases, J lost 3 bases, and 14 bases lay in between. CDR3 sequence: CASRGAGHPNEKLFF. CDR3 nucleotides: TGTGCCAGCAGGGGAGCGGGACATCCTAATGAAAAACTGTTTTTT.

The chain uses TRBV10-1 and TRBJ2-5; TRBD1 aligns across 8 bases. Germline CDR1 is WNHNN and CDR2 is SYGVQD (reference sequence). This CDR3 spans 14 amino acids. Trimming removed 4 bases from V and 5 bases from J; junction bases left unmatched: 6. Written as DNA, the CDR3 is TGCGCCAGCAGTGTTGACAGGGGAGGTGAGACCCAGTACTTC. It encodes CASSVDRGGETQYF.

This clone was found a few times. V and J are TRBV7-8 and TRBJ1-1; D unclear. Germline CDR1 SGHVS, CDR2 FQNEAQ. The CDR3 is made up of 13 amino acids. V was shortened by 1 base and J by 3 bases, with 6 bases between the two germline ends. The DNA of the CDR3 is TGTGCCAGCAGCTTAGACGGGGACACTGAAGCTTTCTTT. Translated: CASSLDGDTEAFF.

The chain employs TRBV13 and TRBJ1-4; TRBD1 matches 9 bases. The CDR3 is 14 amino acids. After removal of 4 bases from V and 5 bases from J, the junction contained 2 bases not matched to a gene. Germline CDR1 reads PRHDT; CDR2 reads FYEKMQ (reference sequence). The CDR3 nucleotides are TGTGCCAGCAGCTCGGGACAGGGAAATGAAAAACTGTTTTTT. Its protein product is CASSSGQGNEKLFF.

The chain carries TRBV3-1 (or the pseudogene TRBV3-2) and TRBJ2-7; perhaps TRBD1 as D (5 bases). CDR1 LGHDT and CDR2 YNNKEL come from the germline V gene (reference sequence). With 0 bases removed from V and 6 bases from J, the gap between germline ends came to 18 bases. CDR3 length: 16 residues. This chain's CDR3 is CASSQDLQGVEREQYF. The CDR3 DNA sequence: TGTGCCAGCAGCCAAGATCTTCAAGGGGTCGAGCGCGAGCAGTACTTC.

The CDR3 region is CASSPPDRTGELFF. DNA for the CDR3: TGTGCCAGCAGCCCCCCGGACAGAACCGGGGAGCTGTTTTTT. The rearrangement uses TRBV7-9 and TRBJ2-2, with a possible D match to TRBD1 (6 bases). The CDR3 is 14 amino acids. V dropped 5 bases and J dropped 5 bases, with 12 bases sitting between them. Germline CDR1 and CDR2: SEHNR and FQNEAQ (reference sequence). The full variable domain, with the rest looked up from reference TRBV7-9 and TRBJ2-2, is DTGVSQNPRHKITKRGQNVTFRCDPISEHNRLYWYRQTLGQGPEFLTYFQNEAQLEKSRLLSDRFSAERPKGSFSTLEIQRTEQGDSAMYLCASSPPDRTGELFFGEGSRLTVL.

The chain uses TRBV28 and TRBJ1-2, with 7 nucleotides matching TRBD1. The germline gives CDR1 MDHEN, CDR2 SYDVKM. This CDR3 region has 15 residues. With V trimmed by 5 bases and J by 2 bases, 8 bases remained unmatched. The CDR3 sequence is CASSRTTGKNYGYTF. The CDR3 coding sequence is TGTGCCAGCAGTCGAACGACAGGGAAGAACTATGGCTACACCTTC.

The V and J genes are TRBV5-1 and TRBJ2-3; D gene uncertain. V was cut by 4 bases and J by 4 bases, with 7 bases left in between. CDR3 length equals 12 residues. Germline loops: CDR1 SGHRS, CDR2 YFSETQ. The CDR3 DNA is TGCGCCAGCAGCACTTCGGCAGATACGCAGTATTTT. Its translation is CASSTSADTQYF.

The chain employs TRBV6-1 and TRBJ1-5; 10 bases agree with TRBD1. Trimming cost V 2 bases and J 0 bases; bases outside gene matches: 10. The CDR3 is made up of 19 amino acids. The germline V gene has CDR1 MNHNS and CDR2 SASEGT. The CDR3: CASSERWDRGLISNQPQHF. CDR3 bases: TGTGCCAGCAGTGAAAGGTGGGACAGGGGATTAATTAGCAATCAGCCCCAGCATTTT.

This clone showed up just once. This sequence joins TRBV4-2 and TRBJ2-3, with 11 positions matching TRBD2. Trimming at V came to 6 bases and at J to 6 bases, leaving 14 bases not matched to a gene. Germline loops: CDR1 LGHNA, CDR2 YNFKEQ. This CDR3 is 17 amino acids long. The CDR3 here is CASRAMIAGGPVDTQYF. The CDR3 nucleotides read TGTGCCAGCAGAGCAATGATAGCGGGAGGGCCGGTTGATACGCAGTATTTT.

The sample holds one count of this clone. The CDR3 loop reads CASSEMTGQDQPQHF. The CDR3 coding sequence is TGTGCCAGCAGTGAAATGACAGGCCAAGATCAGCCCCAGCATTTT. This chain uses TRBV6-1 with TRBJ1-5; TRBD1 might be the D (6 bases). V was shortened by 2 bases and J by 5 bases, with 13 bases between the two germline ends. The germline V gene encodes CDR1 MNHNS and CDR2 SASEGT. This CDR3 spans 15 amino acids.

This chain uses TRBV15 with TRBJ2-7; possible D gene TRBD1, 6 bases. From germline, CDR1 is LNHNV and CDR2 YYDKDF (reference sequence). The CDR3 runs to 16 residues. V was shortened by 1 base and J by 1 base, with 14 bases between the two germline ends. Here the CDR3 reads CATSRGQEAFSYEQYF. The DNA for the CDR3 is TGTGCCACCAGCAGAGGACAGGAGGCTTTTTCCTACGAGCAGTACTTC.

The V call is TRBV19, the J call TRBJ1-1; D is ambiguous. Germline CDR1 reads LNHDA; CDR2 reads SQIVND (reference sequence). The CDR3 length is 14 residues. With 0 bases removed from V and 1 base from J, the gap between germline ends came to 6 bases. CDR3 in DNA: TGTGCCAGTAGTATAGATGGAGAGAACACTGAAGCTTTCTTT. Encoded protein: CASSIDGENTEAFF.

The rearrangement joins TRBV15 to TRBJ2-7, with D possibly being TRBD1 (6 bases). Between the trimmed V and J ends, which lost 0 bases and 0 bases, there was a span of 9 bases. The germline CDR1 and CDR2 sequences are LNHNV and YYDKDF (reference sequence). The length of the CDR3 is 15 residues. The chain's CDR3 is CATSRDRGYSYEQYF. The DNA of the CDR3 is TGTGCCACCAGCAGAGACAGGGGCTACTCCTACGAGCAGTACTTC. Together with reference TRBV15 and TRBJ2-7, the CDR3 gives the full variable domain: DAMVIQNPRYQVTQFGKPVTLSCSQTLNHNVMYWYQQKSSQAPKLLFHYYDKDFNNEADTPDNFQSRRPNTSFCFLDIRSPGLGDTAMYLCATSRDRGYSYEQYFGPGTRLTVT.

V gene TRBV19 combines with J gene TRBJ2-3, with D unclear. The CDR3 loop spans 14 amino acids. V was cut by 0 bases and J by 1 base, with 5 bases left in between. Germline CDR1 LNHDA, CDR2 SQIVND (reference sequence). The CDR3 nucleotides are TGTGCCAGTAGTATAGATCGGGGCACAGATACGCAGTATTTT. It specifies CASSIDRGTDTQYF.

This clone was counted once. The CDR3 loop reads CASSQGRPNTEAFF. CDR3 sequence (DNA): TGTGCCAGTAGTCAAGGGCGCCCGAACACTGAAGCTTTCTTT. This chain joins TRBV19 and TRBJ1-1; no definite D call. CDR3 length: 14 residues. Germline CDR1 is LNHDA and CDR2 is SQIVND (reference sequence). V was clipped by 5 bases and J by 1 base, with 11 bases between them.